The 8 T cell receptor beta chains listed next were all sequenced from one sample in a study of immune heterogeneity within non-small cell lung tumors. The template for each sample was roughly 610 ng of genomic DNA, which had been extracted from bulk tumor tissue. Several biopsies were spaced far apart within each primary tumor and obtained as surgery took place. With untreated, newly diagnosed non-small cell lung cancer, the patients went on to undergo curative surgery. It was a multiplex PCR that amplified TCR beta CDR3, with 32 V and 13 J primers. TCRdb fed the multiplex PCR reads into MiXCR, producing one record per CDR3 protein. The sample includes just over 15,000 distinct CDR3 sequences, around 27% of them seen just once. Sequencing input: lung tumor tissue. The receptors were sampled from a man aged 40-50 years with non-small cell lung cancer.

The chain carries TRBV5-6 and TRBJ1-3; D is ambiguous. The CDR3 covers 15 residues. The V end was cut by 1 base, the J end by 1 base, with 9 bases between. CDR1 is SGHDT and CDR2 is YYEEEE in the germline V gene. The CDR3 spells CASSLIWSSGNTIYF. The DNA for the CDR3 is TGTGCCAGCAGCTTGATATGGTCTTCTGGAAACACCATATATTTT.

This clonotype has just a few counts. This chain joins TRBV5-1 and TRBJ2-5; D uncertain. V shed 4 bases and J shed 3 bases, with 13 bases lying between them. The germline V gene encodes CDR1 SGHRS and CDR2 YFSETQ. The CDR3 has 14 residues. For the CDR3, the DNA is TGCGCCAGCAGCCTCGGAAATGGGAAAGAGACCCAGTACTTC. It yields the protein CASSLGNGKETQYF.

In this sample, this clonotype is medium-sized. This chain connects TRBV12-5 to TRBJ2-2; D unresolved. Germline CDR1 is LGHNT and CDR2 is FRNRAP. V gave up 2 bases and J gave up 3 bases, with 10 bases separating them. The CDR3 has 15 amino acids. CDR3 residues: CASGLPTTHTGELFF. The CDR3 bases are TGTGCTAGTGGTTTGCCCACCACACACACCGGGGAGCTGTTTTTT.

In the case of this clonotype: As the CDR3 is not closed by the conserved phenylalanine or tryptophan, this likely results from a read error. J is TRBJ2-2 and V is TRBV3-1; D uncertain. The CDR3 sequence is 16 residues long. Germline V gene sequence: CDR1 LGHDT, CDR2 YNNKEL (reference sequence). V was cut by 0 bases and J by 4 bases, with 12 bases left in between. CDR3: CASSQDVGTGTGELFS. The DNA of the CDR3 is TGTGCCAGCAGCCAAGATGTGGGAACTGGCACCGGGGAGCTGTTTTCT.

Sample share makes this clonotype medium-sized. The chain employs TRBV10-3 and TRBJ2-7; D is tentatively TRBD1 or TRBD2 (5 bases each). CDR1 and CDR2 from the germline V gene are ENHRY and SYGVKD. Trimming stripped 8 bases from V and 6 bases from J, with 20 bases between. The CDR3 runs 14 residues. CDR3 bases: TGTGCCATCTCCACCGGGGCAGGGTCCAGCGAGCAGTACTTC. Its protein product is CAISTGAGSSEQYF.

A word on this clonotype: A much larger clone differs by one base, so this may be a read error. The chain couples TRBV9 to TRBJ1-5; D gene uncertain. This CDR3 comprises 15 residues. In germline, CDR1 is SGDLS, CDR2 YYNGEE. CDR3 protein: CASSPGSGPNQPQDF. Here the CDR3 DNA reads TGTGCCAGCAGCCCCGGGTCCGGACCCAATCAGCCCCAGGATTTT. The variable domain in full, with the rest retrieved from reference TRBV9 and TRBJ1-5, is DSGVTQTPKHLITATGQRVTLRCSPRSGDLSVYWYQQSLDQGLQFLIQYYNGEERAKGNILERFSAQQFPDLHSELNLSSLELGDSALYFCASSPGSGPNQPQDFGDGTRLSIL.

This clonotype was counted at least ten times. The genes are TRBV5-4 and TRBJ1-6; no reliable D call. This CDR3 is built from 14 residues. Germline V gene sequence: CDR1 SGHNT, CDR2 YYREEE (reference sequence). V lost 3 bases and J 5 bases, leaving 9 bases between the germline ends. The CDR3, as DNA: TGTGCCAGCAGCTGGCAGAACAATAATTCACCCCTCCACTTT. This translates into CASSWQNNNSPLHF.

For this clonotype: This may stem from a read error, because a much larger clone lies one nucleotide away. The V and J genes are TRBV6-2 or TRBV6-3 and TRBJ2-7; 7 bases match TRBD2. V trimming: 3 bases; J trimming: 2 bases; junction bases outside the gene matches: 7. CDR1 is MNHEY, CDR2 SVGEGT, per germline. The CDR3 is 15 residues long. The CDR3 is CASSYSTGTTYEQYF. For the CDR3, the DNA is TGTGCCAGCAGTTATTCCACCGGGACTACCTACGAGCAGTACTTC.